What follows are 19 T cell receptor beta chains derived from one specimen sequenced in a study of OX40 agonist ivuxolimab in advanced cancers. Profiled with immunoSEQ multiplex PCR; TCRdb holds only in-frame clones, not every one. The top ten hold 0.67% of the sample, which has about 64,000 clones, roughly 90% seen once. The specimen was CD4+ or CD8+ T cells sorted from blood, collected in a trial of the OX40 agonist ivuxolimab. The receptors originated from an adult with an advanced solid tumor such as melanoma, head and neck, liver or kidney cancer.

This clone was observed once. The CDR3, as DNA: TGTGCCTGGAGTGGTAGCTCTGGAAACACCATATATTTT. It yields the protein CAWSGSSGNTIYF. The J gene is TRBJ1-3, the V gene TRBV30; D is unresolved. CDR3 size: 13 residues. The germline V and J ends were trimmed by 1 base and 0 bases, with 4 bases remaining between them. Germline-derived CDR1 and CDR2 are GTSNPN and SVGIG (reference sequence).

The rearrangement joins TRBV5-5 to TRBJ2-5; D is undetermined. Deletions cut 0 bases from V and 1 base from J, with 7 bases between. The CDR3 covers 14 residues. CDR1 SGHKS and CDR2 YYEKEE come from the germline V gene (reference sequence). In nucleotides, the CDR3 is TGTGCCAGCAGCTTGGCTGCAACCCAAGAGACCCAGTACTTC. It encodes CASSLAATQETQYF.

The chain combines TRBV6-6 with TRBJ1-1; D may be TRBD1 (5 bases). V dropped 6 bases and J dropped 1 base, with 12 bases sitting between them. This CDR3 comprises 14 residues. The germline gives CDR1 MNHNY, CDR2 SVGAGI (reference sequence). CDR3 sequence (DNA): TGTGCCAGCAGAAAGGACGGGGCGAACACTGAAGCTTTCTTT. Translation: CASRKDGANTEAFF.

This chain uses TRBV5-1 with TRBJ2-1; the match to TRBD2 covers 15 bases. Germline V CDR1 and CDR2: SGHRS, YFSETQ. This CDR3 comprises 18 residues. V trimming: 3 bases; J trimming: 0 bases; junction bases outside the gene matches: 4. The CDR3 protein is CASSWGTSGRSSYNEQFF. For the CDR3, the DNA is TGCGCCAGCAGCTGGGGGACTAGCGGGAGGAGCTCCTACAATGAGCAGTTCTTC. Drawing the rest from reference TRBV5-1 and TRBJ2-1, the complete variable domain is KAGVTQTPRYLIKTRGQQVTLSCSPISGHRSVSWYQQTPGQGLQFLFEYFSETQRNKGNFPGRFSGRQFSNSRSEMNVSTLELGDSALYLCASSWGTSGRSSYNEQFFGPGTRLTVL.

There are a few counts of this clone. The rearrangement links TRBV10-3 to TRBJ2-3; 7 nucleotides line up with TRBD1. Germline V lookup: CDR1 ENHRY, CDR2 SYGVKD. The CDR3 sequence is 17 residues long. The V segment lost 4 bases and the J segment 0 bases; nucleotides outside the gene matches: 10. The CDR3 sequence: CAISGPSDRPSTDTQYF. The CDR3 nucleotides read TGTGCCATCAGTGGACCGTCGGACAGGCCCAGCACAGATACGCAGTATTTT.

The chain employs TRBV9 and TRBJ1-2, with no clear D. The length of the CDR3 is 17 residues. From germline, CDR1 is SGDLS and CDR2 YYNGEE. Trimming shortened V by 0 bases and J by 0 bases, and 15 bases separated the two germline ends. CDR3 nucleotide sequence: TGTGCCAGCAGCGTAGCTCTAGGGAGGTCACCTAACTATGGCTACACCTTC. Translating gives CASSVALGRSPNYGYTF.

V usage is TRBV5-1 and J usage is TRBJ2-3, with D perhaps assigned TRBD1 or TRBD2 (6 bases each). CDR1 is SGHRS, CDR2 YFSETQ, per germline. The CDR3 has 16 residues. Trimming stripped 4 bases from V and 0 bases from J, with 15 bases between. The CDR3 sequence: CASSRGTFRSTDTQYF. CDR3 coding DNA: TGCGCCAGCAGCCGCGGGACATTCCGCAGCACAGATACGCAGTATTTT.

This chain links TRBV10-3 with TRBJ2-2, with no clear D. The length of the CDR3 is 13 residues. Looked up from germline, CDR1 is ENHRY and CDR2 is SYGVKD. V lost 7 bases and J 5 bases, leaving 11 bases between the germline ends. As DNA, the CDR3 is TGTGCCATCACAGGCGGCCCTACCGGGGAGCTGTTTTTT. Translated: CAITGGPTGELFF.

This sequence joins TRBV5-1 and TRBJ2-1; 9 bases are shared with TRBD2. Losses at the gene ends were 3 bases for V and 4 bases for J; bases not matched to a gene: 5. The germline gives CDR1 SGHRS, CDR2 YFSETQ. The CDR3 is 15 amino acids. CDR3 coding DNA: TGCGCCAGCAGCTCCAGGCGGGAGGGTTACAATGAGCAGTTCTTC. This translates into CASSSRREGYNEQFF.

The genes are TRBV6-1 and TRBJ1-1; 8 bases align to TRBD1. The V gene's germline CDR1 is MNHNS and CDR2 SASEGT. The ends lost 4 bases at V and 1 base at J; junction bases unmatched: 5. This CDR3 spans 15 amino acids. DNA of the CDR3: TGTGCCAGCAGTGCGAGGACAGGGAGGAACACTGAAGCTTTCTTT. Amino acids: CASSARTGRNTEAFF.

V and J are TRBV28 and TRBJ2-7; 7 bases are a match to TRBD2. V was pared by 5 bases and J by 2 bases, with 12 bases of the junction left unmatched. This CDR3 has 16 residues. Germline CDR1 and CDR2: MDHEN and SYDVKM. The CDR3 DNA is TGTGCCAGCAGTCCCCATTCGGGAGGCTATACCTACGAGCAGTACTTC. This encodes CASSPHSGGYTYEQYF. The entire variable domain, with the rest obtained from reference TRBV28 and TRBJ2-7, is as follows: DVKVTQSSRYLVKRTGEKVFLECVQDMDHENMFWYRQDPGLGLRLIYFSYDVKMKEKGDIPEGYSVSREKKERFSLILESASTNQTSMYLCASSPHSGGYTYEQYFGPGTRLTVT.

This chain links TRBV19 with TRBJ1-5, with a possible D match to TRBD1 (5 bases). V was clipped by 5 bases and J by 0 bases, with 8 bases between them. Germline CDR1 LNHDA, CDR2 SQIVND (reference sequence). The CDR3 consists of 14 residues. The CDR3 spells CASSATDSNQPQHF. CDR3 sequence (DNA): TGTGCCAGTAGTGCGACAGATAGCAATCAGCCCCAGCATTTT.

In its sample, this clone was seen many times. V is TRBV21-1 and J is TRBJ2-2; TRBD2, the table's D call, was not compared with the DNA. TRBV21-1 represents a pseudogene. CDR3 length equals 16 residues. The CDR3 bases are TGTGCCAGCAGCCGGAGCGGGAGGGCCTGGAGCGGGGAGCTGTTTTTT. This encodes CASSRSGRAWSGELFF.

The V call is TRBV23-1, the J call TRBJ1-2, with TRBD1 identical over 10 bases. TRBV23-1 is an ORF, with its function uncertain. The CDR3 length is 15 residues. Unmatched junction bases numbered 3, after V lost 2 bases and J lost 3 bases. The CDR3 nucleotides read TGCGCCAGCAGTCAAGACGGGACAGGGGACTATGGCTACACCTTC. Its protein product is CASSQDGTGDYGYTF.

The chain recombines TRBV6-1 with TRBJ2-3, with 8 positions matching TRBD2. Germline CDR1 and CDR2: MNHNS and SASEGT. This CDR3 region has 16 residues. Unmatched junction bases numbered 6, after V lost 2 bases and J lost 2 bases. This chain's CDR3 is CASSERVAGPTDTQYF. In DNA form, the CDR3 reads TGTGCCAGCAGTGAACGTGTAGCGGGGCCCACAGATACGCAGTATTTT.

The J gene is TRBJ2-7, the V gene TRBV28, with D maybe TRBD2 (6 bases). This CDR3 is built from 13 residues. V lost 8 bases and J lost 5, with 16 bases in between. The V gene's germline CDR1 is MDHEN and CDR2 SYDVKM. The CDR3 spells CASLGQGGHEQYF. The CDR3, as DNA: TGTGCCAGCCTGGGGCAGGGAGGCCACGAGCAGTACTTC.

The J gene is TRBJ1-5, the V gene TRBV28; unclear D gene. The CDR3 has 12 residues. V was pared by 2 bases and J by 6 bases, with 5 bases between. Per germline, CDR1 MDHEN and CDR2 SYDVKM. The CDR3 loop is CASSLRSQPQHF. CDR3 nucleotide sequence: TGTGCCAGCAGTTTACGTAGTCAGCCCCAGCATTTT.

The chain uses TRBV28 and TRBJ2-5, with D hard to call. This CDR3 is built from 14 residues. Per the germline V gene, CDR1 is MDHEN and CDR2 is SYDVKM. V lost 2 bases and J lost 2, with 9 bases in between. The CDR3 region has the DNA TGTGCCAGCAGTTTAAGGGCACCTCAAGAGACCCAGTACTTC. Residues: CASSLRAPQETQYF.

This clone was seen once. CDR3 DNA: TGCAGCGTTGATGGGACTAGCGGGAGAGCCTACAATGAGCAGTTCTTC. Residues: CSVDGTSGRAYNEQFF. The genes are TRBV29-1 and TRBJ2-1; 14 nucleotides match TRBD2. V trimming: 3 bases; J trimming: 2 bases; junction bases outside the gene matches: 3. CDR3 length: 16 amino acids. Looked up from germline, CDR1 is SQVTM and CDR2 is ANQGSEA.